This T cell receptor (beta chain) was recovered during a study of blood T cell repertoires in COVID-19. Assay: immunoSEQ multiplex PCR; the TCRdb copy retains only in-frame clones and omits some. The table lists roughly 400,000 clones, under 90% of them singletons. This CDR3 comprises 15 residues. Germline V gene lookup returns CDR1 GTSNPN and CDR2 SVGIG (reference sequence). Trimming cost V 0 bases and J 5 bases, with 14 bases left between them. This TCR was recovered from a woman in her 30s who had recovered from COVID-19. The chain couples TRBV30 to TRBJ2-1, with TRBD2 as a possible D gene (5 bases). Material: PBMCs or T cells enriched from blood (not recorded which). The CDR3 DNA reads as TGTGCCTGGAGTGTAGTTCGGGATCGGAACAATGAGCAGTTCTTC. Protein: CAWSVVRDRNNEQFF.